This T cell receptor (beta chain) was found in a study of T cells in Graves' hyperthyroidism and ophthalmopathy. RNA transcripts were the template for amplifying TCR beta CDR3 regions. RT-PCR in the first round (using the HTBI primer set) targeted the TCR CDR3. TCRdb re-analysed the multiplex PCR reads in MiXCR, keeping a single row per CDR3 protein. The sample consists of 400,000 or so distinct CDR3 sequences, more than 13% of them appearing once. Trimming shortened V by 1 base and J by 3 bases, and 10 bases separated the two germline ends. Germline lookup yields CDR1 SGHRS and CDR2 YFSETQ. CDR3 length equals 15 residues. This clonotype was seen at least ten times.

The V gene is TRBV5-1, the J gene TRBJ2-2; D might be TRBD2 (5 bases). The sequenced sample was blood. The clonotype was recovered from a man aged 45 to 65 with Graves' ophthalmopathy. CDR3 loop: CASSLRRSDTGELFF. In nucleotides, the CDR3 is TGCGCCAGCAGCTTGAGGAGGTCGGACACCGGGGAGCTGTTTTTT.